This T cell receptor beta chain was identified during a study of regulatory T cells in long-lasting Graves disease. Indicated time point: newly diagnosed GD, antithyroid drugs for less than 3 months. PBMC-extracted RNA yielded the TCR library. To note about this clonotype: Its specificity is unknown.

iRepertoire HTBI primers and Arm-PCR of CDR3 regions built TCR beta libraries. TCRdb itself ran the multiplex PCR reads through MiXCR, one entry per CDR3 protein. This table holds 440,000 or so distinct CDR3 sequences, about 15% found once. Germline V gene lookup returns CDR1 MNHNS and CDR2 SASEGT. The CDR3 extends over 16 amino acids. Trimming stripped 5 bases from V and 8 bases from J, with 21 bases between. Study observations and caveats: Peripheral blood was the sole material, not thyroid tissue.

These data were likewise used in another study, on T cells in Graves' hyperthyroidism and ophthalmopathy.

The sequenced sample was peripheral blood mononuclear cells (PBMCs), obtained at new diagnosis, from a patient treated with antithyroid drugs. This clonotype originated in a woman aged 25 to 39 with Graves disease. The rearrangement uses TRBV6-1 and TRBJ1-4; TRBD1 is a possible D gene (5 bases). The CDR3 reads CASSRGVTDSGEKLFF. The CDR3 region has the DNA TGTGCCAGCAGTCGCGGGGTGACAGATTCGGGAGAAAAACTGTTTTTT.